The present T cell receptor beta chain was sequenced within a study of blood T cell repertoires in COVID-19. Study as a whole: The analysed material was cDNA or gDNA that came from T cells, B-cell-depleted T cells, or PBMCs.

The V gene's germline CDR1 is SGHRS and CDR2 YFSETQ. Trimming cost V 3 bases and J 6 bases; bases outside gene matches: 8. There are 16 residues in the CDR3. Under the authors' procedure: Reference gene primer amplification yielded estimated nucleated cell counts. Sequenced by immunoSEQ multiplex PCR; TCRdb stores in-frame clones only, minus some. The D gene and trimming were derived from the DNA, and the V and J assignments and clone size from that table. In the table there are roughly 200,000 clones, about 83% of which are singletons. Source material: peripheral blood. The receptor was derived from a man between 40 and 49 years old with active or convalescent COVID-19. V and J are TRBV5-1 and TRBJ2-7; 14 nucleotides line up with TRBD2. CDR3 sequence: CASSSSVGTSGSEQYF. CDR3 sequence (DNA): TGCGCCAGCAGCTCTTCTGTGGGGACTAGCGGGAGCGAGCAGTACTTC. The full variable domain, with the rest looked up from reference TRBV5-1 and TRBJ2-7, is KAGVTQTPRYLIKTRGQQVTLSCSPISGHRSVSWYQQTPGQGLQFLFEYFSETQRNKGNFPGRFSGRQFSNSRSEMNVSTLELGDSALYLCASSSSVGTSGSEQYFGPGTRLTVT.